This T cell receptor beta chain originates from a study of OX40 agonist ivuxolimab in advanced cancers. Study-wide context: The study gave patients intravenous ivuxolimab at 0.01 to 10 mg/kg every 2 weeks.

Study-level results: Antigen specificity was not determined for the expanded peripheral T cells. Partial responders receiving 0.1-3.0 mg/kg showed among the lowest clonal expansion. Part of the nonresponder group also had normalized T-cell clonal expansion that was low.

Generated by immunoSEQ multiplex PCR, the TCRdb table keeps only in-frame clones and is missing some. Of roughly 100,000 clones in the sample, 70% to 90% were seen once. Concerning this clone: What it recognizes is unknown.

This CDR3 is 11 amino acids long. V lost 4 bases to trimming and J lost 8 bases, with 9 bases between them. From germline, CDR1 is DFQATT and CDR2 SNEGSKA (reference sequence). The chain has TRBV20-1 and TRBJ2-1; D is undetermined. The material sequenced was CD4+ or CD8+ T cells sorted from blood, taken in a trial of the OX40 agonist ivuxolimab. This sequence was found in an adult with an advanced solid tumor such as melanoma, head and neck, liver or kidney cancer. CDR3 nucleotides: TGCAGTGCTATTGAAGGGTATGAGCAGTTCTTC. As protein: CSAIEGYEQFF.